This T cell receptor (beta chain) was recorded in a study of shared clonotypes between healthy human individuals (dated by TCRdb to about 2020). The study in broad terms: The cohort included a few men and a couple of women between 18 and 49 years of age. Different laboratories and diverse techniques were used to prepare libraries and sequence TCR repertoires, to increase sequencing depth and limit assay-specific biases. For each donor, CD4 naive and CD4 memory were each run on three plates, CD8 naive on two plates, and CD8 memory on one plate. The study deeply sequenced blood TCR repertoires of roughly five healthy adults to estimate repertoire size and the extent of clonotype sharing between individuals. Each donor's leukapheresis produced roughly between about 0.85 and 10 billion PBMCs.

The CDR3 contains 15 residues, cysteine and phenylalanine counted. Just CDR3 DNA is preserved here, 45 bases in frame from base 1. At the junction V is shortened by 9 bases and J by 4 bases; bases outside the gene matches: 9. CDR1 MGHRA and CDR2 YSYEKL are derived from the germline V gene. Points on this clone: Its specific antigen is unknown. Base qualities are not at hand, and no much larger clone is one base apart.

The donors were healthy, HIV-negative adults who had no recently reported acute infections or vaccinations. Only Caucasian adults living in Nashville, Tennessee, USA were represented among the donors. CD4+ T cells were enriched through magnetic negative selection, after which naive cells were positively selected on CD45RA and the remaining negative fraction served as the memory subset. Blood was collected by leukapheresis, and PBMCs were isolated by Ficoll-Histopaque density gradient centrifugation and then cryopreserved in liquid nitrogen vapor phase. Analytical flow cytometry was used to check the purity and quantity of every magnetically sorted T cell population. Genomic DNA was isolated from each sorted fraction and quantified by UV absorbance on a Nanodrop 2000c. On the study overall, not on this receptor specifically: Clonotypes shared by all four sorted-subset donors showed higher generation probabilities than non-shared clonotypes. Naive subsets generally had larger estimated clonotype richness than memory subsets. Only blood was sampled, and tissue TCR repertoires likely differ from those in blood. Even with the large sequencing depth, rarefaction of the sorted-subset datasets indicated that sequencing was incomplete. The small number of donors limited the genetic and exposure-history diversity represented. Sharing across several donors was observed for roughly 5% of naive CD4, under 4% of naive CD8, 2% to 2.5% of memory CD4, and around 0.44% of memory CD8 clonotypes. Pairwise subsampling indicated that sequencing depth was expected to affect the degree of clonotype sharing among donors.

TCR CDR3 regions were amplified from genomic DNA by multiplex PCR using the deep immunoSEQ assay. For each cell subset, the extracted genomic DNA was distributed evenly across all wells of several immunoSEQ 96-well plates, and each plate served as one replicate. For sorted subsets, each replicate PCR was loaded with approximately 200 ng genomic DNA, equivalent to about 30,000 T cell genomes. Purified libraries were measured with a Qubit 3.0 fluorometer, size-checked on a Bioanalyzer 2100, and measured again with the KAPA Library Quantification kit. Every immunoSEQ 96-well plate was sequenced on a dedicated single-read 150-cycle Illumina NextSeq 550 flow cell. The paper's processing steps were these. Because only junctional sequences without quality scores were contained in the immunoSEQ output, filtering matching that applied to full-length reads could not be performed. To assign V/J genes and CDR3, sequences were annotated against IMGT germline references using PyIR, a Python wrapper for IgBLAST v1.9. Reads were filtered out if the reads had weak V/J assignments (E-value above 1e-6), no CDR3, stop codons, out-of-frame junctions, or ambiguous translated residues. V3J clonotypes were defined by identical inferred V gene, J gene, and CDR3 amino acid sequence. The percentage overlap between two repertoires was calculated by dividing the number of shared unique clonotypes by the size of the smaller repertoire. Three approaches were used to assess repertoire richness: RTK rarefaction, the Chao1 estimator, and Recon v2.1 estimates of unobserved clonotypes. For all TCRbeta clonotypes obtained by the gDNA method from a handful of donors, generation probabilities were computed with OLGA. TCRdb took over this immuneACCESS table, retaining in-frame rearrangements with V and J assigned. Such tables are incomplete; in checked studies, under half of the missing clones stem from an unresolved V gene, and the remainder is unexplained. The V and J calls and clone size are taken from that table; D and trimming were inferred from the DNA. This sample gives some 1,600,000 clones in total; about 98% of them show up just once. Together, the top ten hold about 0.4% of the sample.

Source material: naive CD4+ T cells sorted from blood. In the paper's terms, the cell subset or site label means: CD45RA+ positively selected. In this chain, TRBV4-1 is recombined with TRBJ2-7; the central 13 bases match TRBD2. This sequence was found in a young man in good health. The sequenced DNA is TGCGCCAGTAGTATTCGGACTAGCGGGAGTTACGAGCAGTACTTC. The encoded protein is CASSIRTSGSYEQYF.